The clone carrying this TCR beta chain was counted a few times. Its target is not known. V gave up 2 bases and J gave up 8 bases; unmatched junction bases: 6. The CDR3 loop spans 14 amino acids. The sample belongs to a study of response to subunit inactivated influenza vaccine. Study-level findings and limits: T cells newly recruited by each seasonal influenza vaccination are few, the authors suggested.

TCRdb passed the RT-PCR reads through MiXCR, listing each CDR3 protein once. The table shows about 830,000 distinct CDR3 sequences, with roughly 18% occurring only once. Sequencing used PBMCs from blood, obtained roughly 5 days after vaccination. This sequence was found in a man between 45 and 60 years old who received an inactivated influenza vaccine. The V call is TRBV12-3 or TRBV12-4, the J call TRBJ2-1; TRBD1 aligns across 7 bases. CDR3: CASSLSGQSYEQFF. Here the CDR3 DNA reads TGTGCCAGCAGTTTATCGGGACAGTCATATGAGCAGTTCTTC.